This entry features one TCR beta chain sequence. These data come from a study of cytomegalovirus exposure and HLA in healthy donors. Primers for the PCR totalled 60 Vbeta and 13 Jbeta. The repertoire was sequenced with immunoSEQ multiplex PCR; TCRdb's copy has only in-frame clones and lacks some. The sample carries approximately 80,000 clones, 65% to 80% recorded once. V was pared by 0 bases and J by 0 bases, with 12 bases between. The CDR3 covers 17 residues. Germline CDR1 LNHNV, CDR2 YYDKDF (reference sequence). The receptor was isolated from a man aged 55 to 70 in good health and CMV-seronegative. The V call is TRBV15, the J call TRBJ1-3; tentative D call: TRBD1 (5 bases). Source material: PBMCs. The CDR3 region has the DNA TGTGCCACCAGCAGAGATCGTTCAGGGCGCTCTGGAAACACCATATATTTT. Amino acid sequence: CATSRDRSGRSGNTIYF.